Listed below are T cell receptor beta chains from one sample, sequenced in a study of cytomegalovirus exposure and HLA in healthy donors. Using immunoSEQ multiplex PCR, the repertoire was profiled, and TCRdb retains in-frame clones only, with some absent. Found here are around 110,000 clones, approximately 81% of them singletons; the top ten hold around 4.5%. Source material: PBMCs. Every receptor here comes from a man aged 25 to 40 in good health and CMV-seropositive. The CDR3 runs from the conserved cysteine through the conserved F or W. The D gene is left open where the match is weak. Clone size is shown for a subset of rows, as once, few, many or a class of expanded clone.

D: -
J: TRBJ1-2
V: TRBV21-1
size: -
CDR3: CASSIVGDRGLDYGYTF
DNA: TGTGCCAGCAGCATTGTGGGGGACAGGGGGCTCGACTATGGCTACACCTTC

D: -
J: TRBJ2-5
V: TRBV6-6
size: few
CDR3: CASRRETQYF
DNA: TGTGCCAGCAGGCGGGAGACCCAGTACTTC

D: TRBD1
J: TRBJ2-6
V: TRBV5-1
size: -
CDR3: CASSSTTGSGGANVLTF
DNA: TGCGCCAGCAGCTCAACGACAGGGTCGGGTGGGGCCAACGTCCTGACTTTC

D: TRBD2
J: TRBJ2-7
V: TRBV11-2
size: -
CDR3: CASSLVASGRGVYEQYF
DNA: TGTGCCAGCAGCTTAGTGGCTAGCGGTCGAGGGGTGTACGAGCAGTACTTC

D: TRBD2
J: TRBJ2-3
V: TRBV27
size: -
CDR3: CASSLLASGTDAQYF
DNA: TGTGCCAGCAGTTTATTGGCTAGCGGCACAGATGCGCAGTATTTT

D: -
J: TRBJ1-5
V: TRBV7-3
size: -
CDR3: CASSLMGGQPQHF
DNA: TGTGCCAGCAGCTTAATGGGGGGACAGCCCCAGCATTTT

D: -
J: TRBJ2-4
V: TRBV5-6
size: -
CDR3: CASSFPREKNSQYF
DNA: TGTGCCAGCAGCTTTCCCAGGGAAAAAAACAGTCAGTACTTC

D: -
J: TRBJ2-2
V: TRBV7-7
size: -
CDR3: CASSSSINTGELFF
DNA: TGTGCTAGCAGCTCATCTATAAACACCGGGGAGCTGTTTTTT

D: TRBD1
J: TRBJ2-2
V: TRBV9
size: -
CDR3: CASSVYGGAGGPGELFF
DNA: TGTGCCAGCAGCGTATACGGTGGAGCAGGGGGCCCCGGGGAGCTGTTTTTT

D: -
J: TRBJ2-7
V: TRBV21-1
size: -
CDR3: CASSQLQGAPEQYF
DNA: TGTGCCAGCAGCCAACTACAGGGGGCCCCCGAGCAGTACTTC

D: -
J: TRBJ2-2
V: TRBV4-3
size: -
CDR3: CASSQSPVSGELFF
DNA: TGCGCCAGCAGCCAATCCCCGGTATCGGGGGAGCTGTTTTTT

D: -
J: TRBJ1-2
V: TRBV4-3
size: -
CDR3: CASSQEHGVPYGYTF
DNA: TGCGCCAGCAGCCAAGAACACGGGGTTCCCTATGGCTACACCTTC

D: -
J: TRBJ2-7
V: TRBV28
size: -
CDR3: CASGIIQRGAYEQYF
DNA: TGTGCCAGCGGGATCATCCAAAGGGGTGCCTACGAGCAGTACTTC

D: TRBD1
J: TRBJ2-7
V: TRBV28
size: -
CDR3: CASSTGGALYEQYF
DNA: TGTGCCAGCAGCACAGGGGGCGCGCTCTACGAGCAGTACTTC

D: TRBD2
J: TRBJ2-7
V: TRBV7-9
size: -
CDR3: CASSLKRSGGTYEQYF
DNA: TGTGCCAGCAGCTTAAAAAGAAGCGGGGGCACCTACGAGCAGTACTTC

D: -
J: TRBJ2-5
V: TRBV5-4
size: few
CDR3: CASSLGGSQETQYF
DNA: TGTGCCAGCAGCTTGGGTGGCAGTCAAGAGACCCAGTACTTC

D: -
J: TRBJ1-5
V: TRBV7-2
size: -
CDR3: CASSPRDGGNQPQHF
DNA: TGTGCCAGCAGCCCTCGGGATGGGGGCAATCAGCCCCAGCATTTT

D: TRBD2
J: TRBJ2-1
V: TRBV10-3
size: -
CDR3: CAISQLAGVSNEQFF
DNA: TGTGCCATCAGCCAACTAGCGGGAGTGTCCAATGAGCAGTTCTTC

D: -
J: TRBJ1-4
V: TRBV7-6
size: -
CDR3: CASSPKGRKNDGEKLFF
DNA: TGTGCCAGCAGCCCGAAAGGGAGGAAAAACGACGGTGAAAAACTGTTTTTT

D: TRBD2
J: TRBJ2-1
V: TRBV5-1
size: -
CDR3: CASSPRLAGVNNEQFF
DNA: TGCGCCAGCAGCCCGAGGTTAGCGGGGGTCAACAATGAGCAGTTCTTC

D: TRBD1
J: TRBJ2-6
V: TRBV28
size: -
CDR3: CASRRAKQGAGANVLTF
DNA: TGTGCCAGCAGGCGAGCAAAACAGGGGGCTGGGGCCAACGTCCTGACTTTC

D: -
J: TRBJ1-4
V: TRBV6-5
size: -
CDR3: CASSLRRQNEKLFF
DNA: TGTGCCAGCAGTTTAAGGAGGCAGAATGAAAAACTGTTTTTT

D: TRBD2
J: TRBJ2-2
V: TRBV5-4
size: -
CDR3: CASSPSVAGGGSGELFF
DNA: TGTGCCAGCAGCCCTTCGGTAGCGGGGGGGGGCTCCGGGGAGCTGTTTTTT

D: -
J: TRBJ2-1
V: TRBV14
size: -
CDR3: CASSRSSTYNEQFF
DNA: TGTGCCAGCAGCCGGAGCTCAACCTACAATGAGCAGTTCTTC

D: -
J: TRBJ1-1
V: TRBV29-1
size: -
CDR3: CSVRRSGWRNTEAFF
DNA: TGCAGCGTCAGAAGGTCGGGTTGGAGGAACACTGAAGCTTTCTTT

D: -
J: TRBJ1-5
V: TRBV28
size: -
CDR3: CASSLPWDTSNQPQHF
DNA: TGTGCCAGCAGTCTCCCTTGGGACACCTCAAATCAGCCCCAGCATTTT

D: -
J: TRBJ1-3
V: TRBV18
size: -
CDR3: CASSIDGAGNTIYF
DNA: TGTGCCAGCTCCATCGACGGAGCTGGAAACACCATATATTTT

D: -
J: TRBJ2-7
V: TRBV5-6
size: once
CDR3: CASSFLGGPEEQYF
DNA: TGTGCCAGCAGCTTTCTCGGGGGGCCTGAAGAGCAGTACTTC

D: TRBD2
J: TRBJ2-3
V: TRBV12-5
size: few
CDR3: CASGPGLAGGTDTQYF
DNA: TGTGCTAGTGGTCCAGGACTAGCGGGGGGCACAGATACGCAGTATTTT

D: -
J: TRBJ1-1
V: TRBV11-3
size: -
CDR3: CASKTDSTNTEAFF
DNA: TGTGCCAGCAAGACGGACAGTACGAACACTGAAGCTTTCTTT

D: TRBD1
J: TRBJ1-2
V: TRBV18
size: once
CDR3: CASSSTTGTGQGYTF
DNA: TGTGCCAGCTCCTCCACGACCGGGACAGGGCAGGGCTACACCTTC

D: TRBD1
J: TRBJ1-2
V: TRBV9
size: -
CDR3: CASSGDRGRAYGYTF
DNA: TGTGCCAGCAGCGGTGACAGGGGGCGCGCCTATGGCTACACCTTC

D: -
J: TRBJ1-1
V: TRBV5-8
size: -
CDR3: CASSLGTIGRTEAFF
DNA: TGTGCCAGCAGCTTGGGGACAATCGGGAGGACTGAAGCTTTCTTT

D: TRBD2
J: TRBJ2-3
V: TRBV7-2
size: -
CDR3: CASSLGTSGGVPDTQYF
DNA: TGTGCCAGCAGCTTAGGGACTAGCGGGGGGGTTCCAGATACGCAGTATTTT

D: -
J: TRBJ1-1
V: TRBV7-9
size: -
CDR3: CASSLVLGGTEAFF
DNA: TGTGCCAGCAGCTTAGTTTTAGGGGGCACTGAAGCTTTCTTT

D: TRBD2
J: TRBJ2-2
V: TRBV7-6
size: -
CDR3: CASSLDAMGRLAGGTGELFF
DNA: TGTGCCAGCAGCTTAGACGCGATGGGGCGGCTAGCGGGAGGTACCGGGGAGCTGTTTTTT

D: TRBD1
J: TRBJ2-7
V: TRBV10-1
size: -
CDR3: CASSEFGQGIRNEQYF
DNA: TGCGCCAGCAGTGAGTTTGGACAGGGCATCAGGAACGAGCAGTACTTC

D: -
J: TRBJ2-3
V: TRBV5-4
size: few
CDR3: CASSQTLAVGFPDTQYF
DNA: TGTGCCAGCAGCCAGACGCTAGCAGTGGGCTTCCCAGATACGCAGTATTTT

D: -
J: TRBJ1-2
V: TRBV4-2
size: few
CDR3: CASSQSDSGYGYTF
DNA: TGTGCCAGCAGCCAATCGGACAGCGGCTATGGCTACACCTTC

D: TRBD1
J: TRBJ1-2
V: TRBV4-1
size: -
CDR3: CASSQPYRGSGYGYTF
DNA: TGCGCCAGCAGCCAGCCTTACAGGGGTTCGGGCTATGGCTACACCTTC

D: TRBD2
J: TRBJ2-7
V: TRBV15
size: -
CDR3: CATSRLATLLAGDSYEQYF
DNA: TGTGCCACCAGCAGACTGGCCACCCTCCTAGCGGGGGACTCCTACGAGCAGTACTTC

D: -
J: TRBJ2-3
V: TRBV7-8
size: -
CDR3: CASSVAAAGATDTQYF
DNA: TGTGCCAGCAGCGTTGCTGCGGCAGGGGCCACAGATACGCAGTATTTT

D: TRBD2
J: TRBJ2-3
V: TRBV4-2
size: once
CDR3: CASSFGGYSTDTQYF
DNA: TGTGCCAGCAGCTTCGGGGGGTACAGCACAGATACGCAGTATTTT

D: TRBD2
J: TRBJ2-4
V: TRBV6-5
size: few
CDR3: CASGGSLAKNSQYF
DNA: TGTGCGTCGGGGGGGTCTCTAGCCAAAAACAGTCAGTACTTC

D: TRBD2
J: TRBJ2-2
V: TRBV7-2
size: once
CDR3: CASSSPNSGAENTGELFF
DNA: TGTGCCAGCAGCTCCCCTAACAGCGGGGCTGAGAACACCGGGGAGCTGTTTTTT

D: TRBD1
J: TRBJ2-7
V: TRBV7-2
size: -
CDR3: CASSRDRVMYEQYF
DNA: TGTGCCAGCAGCAGAGACAGGGTCATGTACGAGCAGTACTTC

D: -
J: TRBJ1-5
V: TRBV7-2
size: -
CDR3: CASSSRGGGQSNQPQHF
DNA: TGTGCCAGCAGCTCCCGGGGGGGAGGACAGAGCAATCAGCCCCAGCATTTT

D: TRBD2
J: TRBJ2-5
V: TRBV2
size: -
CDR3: CASSGLARETQYF
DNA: TGTGCCAGCAGTGGACTAGCGCGAGAGACCCAGTACTTC

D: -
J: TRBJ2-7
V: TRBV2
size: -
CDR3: CASSGQISYEQYF
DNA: TGTGCCAGCAGCGGACAGATCTCCTACGAGCAGTACTTC

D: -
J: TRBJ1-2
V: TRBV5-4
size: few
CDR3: CASSLGGRNARGYTF
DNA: TGTGCCAGCAGCCTGGGAGGGCGGAACGCTAGGGGCTACACCTTC

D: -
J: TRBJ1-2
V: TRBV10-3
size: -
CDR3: CASGDTTNYGYTF
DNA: TGTGCCTCTGGGGACACCACTAACTATGGCTACACCTTC

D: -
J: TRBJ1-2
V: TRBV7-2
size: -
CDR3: CASSLPQARRGYTF
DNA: TGTGCCAGCAGCTTACCCCAGGCTCGGAGGGGCTACACCTTC

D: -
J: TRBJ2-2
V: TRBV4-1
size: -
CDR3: CASSQEDRPNTGELFF
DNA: TGCGCCAGCAGCCAAGAAGACAGACCGAACACCGGGGAGCTGTTTTTT

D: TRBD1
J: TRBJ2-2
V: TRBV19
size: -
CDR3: CASSILSGGTGELFF
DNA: TGTGCCAGTAGTATCTTGTCAGGGGGCACCGGGGAGCTGTTTTTT

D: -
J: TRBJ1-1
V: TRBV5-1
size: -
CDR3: CASSYEDSRTEAFF
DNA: TGCGCCAGCAGCTACGAGGACTCAAGGACTGAAGCTTTCTTT

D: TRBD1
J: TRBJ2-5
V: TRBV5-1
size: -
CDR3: CASSFLGQGPETQYF
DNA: TGCGCCAGCAGCTTTTTAGGACAGGGTCCAGAGACCCAGTACTTC

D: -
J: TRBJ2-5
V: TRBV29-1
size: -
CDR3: CSVETVQETQYF
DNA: TGCAGCGTTGAAACAGTACAAGAGACCCAGTACTTC

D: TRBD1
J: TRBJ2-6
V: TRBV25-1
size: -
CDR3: CASSKQGGRANGLTF
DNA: TGTGCCAGCAGCAAACAGGGGGGTAGGGCCAACGGCCTGACTTTC

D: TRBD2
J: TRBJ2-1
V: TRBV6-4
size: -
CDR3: CASSDSRTSGRGFSYNEQFF
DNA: TGTGCCAGCAGTGACTCGAGGACCAGCGGGAGGGGCTTCTCCTACAATGAGCAGTTCTTC